This T cell receptor beta chain derives from a study of siplizumab effects on memory and regulatory T cells. Produced via immunoSEQ multiplex PCR; TCRdb's table is partial and in-frame only. The table includes some 100,000 clones, about 91% detected once. Between the trimmed V and J ends, which lost 1 base and 5 bases, there was a span of 8 bases. The CDR3 has 14 residues. The germline V gene encodes CDR1 SGHAT and CDR2 FQNNGV. On this clone itself: What it binds is unknown.

Study-wide points: The study found that mappable alloreactive CD4+ clones averaged around 68% Treg-derived with siplizumab and roughly 27% in controls. Proliferating Tregs' suppressive function in siplizumab cultures went unconfirmed. Unstimulated subset assignment was obtained for only a minor fraction of alloreactive clones.

V gene TRBV11-2 combines with J gene TRBJ1-4, with a possible D match to TRBD1 (5 bases). The clonotype comes from a human donor in good health. The sequencing sample was made of CD4+ T cells sorted from blood. As DNA, the CDR3 is TGTGCCAGCAGCTTAGGGGGGTTGAATGAAAAACTGTTTTTT. This translates into CASSLGGLNEKLFF.